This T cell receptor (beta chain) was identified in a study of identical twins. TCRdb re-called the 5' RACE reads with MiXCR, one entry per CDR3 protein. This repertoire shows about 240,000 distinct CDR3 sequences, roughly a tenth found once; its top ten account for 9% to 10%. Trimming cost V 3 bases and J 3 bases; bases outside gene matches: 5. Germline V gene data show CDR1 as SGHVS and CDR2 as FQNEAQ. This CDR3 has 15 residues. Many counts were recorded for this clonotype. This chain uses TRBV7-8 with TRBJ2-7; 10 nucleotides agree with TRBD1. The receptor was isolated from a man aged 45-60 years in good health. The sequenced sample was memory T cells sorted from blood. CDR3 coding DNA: TGTGCCAGCAGCTTGACAGGGGGCCTCTTCTACGAGCAGTACTTC. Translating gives CASSLTGGLFYEQYF. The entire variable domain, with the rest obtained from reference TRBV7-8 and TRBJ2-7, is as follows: GAGVSQSPRYKVAKRGQDVALRCDPISGHVSLFWYQQALGQGPEFLTYFQNEAQLDKSGLPSDRFFAERPEGSVSTLKIQRTQQEDSAVYLCASSLTGGLFYEQYFGPGTRLTVT.